The entry below gives a single TCR beta chain sequence along with its context. The antigen remains undetermined. The sample belongs to a study of OX40 agonist ivuxolimab in advanced cancers. Overall study results and limits: With doses of 0.1 to 3.0 mg/kg, CD4+ and CD8+ blood T cells had undergone clonal expansion by week 6. On average, CD8+ T cells showed a greater number of expanded clones than CD4+.

Data came from immunoSEQ multiplex PCR; TCRdb stores just in-frame clones and leaves some out. The sample lists approximately 45,000 clones, 90% to 95% occurring once. This clonotype was obtained from an adult with an advanced solid tumor such as melanoma, head and neck, liver or kidney cancer. The source was CD4+ or CD8+ T cells sorted from blood, collected in a trial of the OX40 agonist ivuxolimab.

The CDR3 region has the DNA TGCGCCAGCAGCCCCGGCAGGGTTCTTAGCAATCAGCCCCAGCATTTT. Encoded protein: CASSPGRVLSNQPQHF. This rearrangement joins TRBV4-3 to TRBJ1-5; weak D call: TRBD1 (5 bases). V was shortened by 4 bases and J by 0 bases, with 13 bases between the two germline ends. The CDR3 consists of 16 residues. Looked up from germline, CDR1 is LGHNA and CDR2 is YSLEER.